These T cell receptor beta chains were read from a single sample in a study of identical twins. MiXCR, applied by TCRdb to the 5' RACE reads, yields one record per CDR3 protein. The data show about 520,000 distinct CDR3 sequences, 22% seen once. The same sample was also used in a study of T cells expressing NK-cell markers.

Sequences were obtained from CD4+ T cells sorted from blood. These receptors all come from a woman aged 18-29 years in good health. CDR3s include the opening cysteine and the closing phenylalanine or tryptophan. The order of the fields is V gene, J gene, CDR3 protein.

V: TRBV7-2
J: TRBJ2-3
CDR3: CASSLAQYRTTLRSSTDTQYF

V: TRBV19
J: TRBJ2-1
CDR3: CASSKTGGHYNEQFF

V: TRBV7-2
J: TRBJ2-4
CDR3: CASSFSGRAIQYF

V: TRBV20-1
J: TRBJ2-7
CDR3: CSAKKGLAIEQYF

V: TRBV5-1
J: TRBJ1-1
CDR3: CASSSDLIAEAFF

V: TRBV12-3/TRBV12-4
J: TRBJ2-7
CDR3: CASSLRQGRVEQYF

V: TRBV11-2
J: TRBJ2-1
CDR3: CASSFDSTIAGGDNEQFF

V: TRBV20-1
J: TRBJ1-2
CDR3: CSALGARYGYTF

V: TRBV7-9
J: TRBJ2-5
CDR3: CASSQGAGAPGETQYF

V: TRBV29-1
J: TRBJ2-5
CDR3: CSVGTGGTFQETQYF

V: TRBV5-5
J: TRBJ1-5
CDR3: CASSLSRGRNQPQHF

V: TRBV7-9
J: TRBJ2-4
CDR3: CASSLGRSAKNIQYF

V: TRBV7-2
J: TRBJ1-4
CDR3: CASSPTGALHEKLFF

V: TRBV6-6
J: TRBJ2-2
CDR3: CASSYSPGELFF

V: TRBV19
J: TRBJ2-5
CDR3: CASILGETQYF

V: TRBV15
J: TRBJ1-5
CDR3: CATSRETGHWNQPQHF

V: TRBV6-1
J: TRBJ1-5
CDR3: CASNWGQGARNQPQHF

V: TRBV7-9
J: TRBJ2-3
CDR3: CASSPGLAGSADTQYF

V: TRBV6-1
J: TRBJ2-5
CDR3: CASSRQGVYDTQYF

V: TRBV20-1
J: TRBJ2-3
CDR3: CSAGATGVLPHTQYF

V: TRBV3-1
J: TRBJ2-4
CDR3: CASSQDLSEGASDIQYF

V: TRBV4-2
J: TRBJ2-3
CDR3: CASSSGVVADTQYF

V: TRBV5-5
J: TRBJ1-1
CDR3: CASSQGRQLSNTEAFF

V: TRBV5-5
J: TRBJ2-1
CDR3: CAMSPGGGEQFF

V: TRBV12-3/TRBV12-4
J: TRBJ2-6
CDR3: CASRTKGVSSGANVLTF

V: TRBV6-5
J: TRBJ1-5
CDR3: CASSYSLTGEQPQHF

V: TRBV3-1
J: TRBJ2-7
CDR3: CASSAGGITEQYF

V: TRBV5-1
J: TRBJ2-7
CDR3: CASSSMGGTGSEQYF

V: TRBV10-3
J: TRBJ2-7
CDR3: CAISRAGRTYEQYF

V: TRBV28
J: TRBJ1-1
CDR3: CASSLEFRGGAFF

V: TRBV3-1
J: TRBJ1-1
CDR3: CASSQVPDSNTEAFF

V: TRBV5-1
J: TRBJ2-2
CDR3: CASRLPSGSNTGELFF

V: TRBV7-9
J: TRBJ2-1
CDR3: CASSLRSRYEQFF

V: TRBV5-1
J: TRBJ2-2
CDR3: CATGEGSTGELFF

V: TRBV20-1
J: TRBJ2-5
CDR3: CSARRPGQLRETQYF

V: TRBV5-1
J: TRBJ2-5
CDR3: CASSSPQGSRETQYF

V: TRBV7-9
J: TRBJ1-1
CDR3: CASSDRYRGAGTEAFF

V: TRBV12-3/TRBV12-4
J: TRBJ2-3
CDR3: CASTVAGGRTDTQYF

V: TRBV5-1
J: TRBJ2-1
CDR3: CASYPGGAASYNEQFF

V: TRBV20-1
J: TRBJ2-7
CDR3: CSARGRQGSYEQYF

V: TRBV20-1
J: TRBJ2-1
CDR3: CSARVQSSYNEQFF

V: TRBV20-1
J: TRBJ2-1
CDR3: CSAIKRGRRNEQFF

V: TRBV15
J: TRBJ2-3
CDR3: CATSRRQGNTDTQYF

V: TRBV20-1
J: TRBJ1-2
CDR3: CSASGLYGYTF

V: TRBV18
J: TRBJ2-7
CDR3: CASSRGLMSYEQYF

V: TRBV19
J: TRBJ2-1
CDR3: CASSFRHEQFF

V: TRBV4-3
J: TRBJ2-5
CDR3: CASSQNRGPETQYF

V: TRBV6-5
J: TRBJ1-2
CDR3: CASSRTGAGYTF

V: TRBV9
J: TRBJ2-7
CDR3: CASSPRTSGNPYEQYF

V: TRBV20-1
J: TRBJ2-7
CDR3: CSAYPGPDYEQYF

V: TRBV3-1
J: TRBJ2-1
CDR3: CASSRADNEQFF

V: TRBV29-1
J: TRBJ1-1
CDR3: CSVAPSDRYNTEAFF

V: TRBV6-6
J: TRBJ2-5
CDR3: CATLCETQYF

V: TRBV10-3
J: TRBJ2-7
CDR3: CAISGDYEQYF

V: TRBV10-3
J: TRBJ1-1
CDR3: CAINEKGGTEAFF

V: TRBV3-1
J: TRBJ2-7
CDR3: CASSQAVQTYEQYF

V: TRBV2
J: TRBJ2-4
CDR3: CASRAKNIQYF

V: TRBV28
J: TRBJ1-1
CDR3: CASSSPGLNTEAFF

V: TRBV5-1
J: TRBJ1-4
CDR3: CASTAMSGTREKLFF

V: TRBV5-4
J: TRBJ1-6
CDR3: CASSLERPNSPLHF